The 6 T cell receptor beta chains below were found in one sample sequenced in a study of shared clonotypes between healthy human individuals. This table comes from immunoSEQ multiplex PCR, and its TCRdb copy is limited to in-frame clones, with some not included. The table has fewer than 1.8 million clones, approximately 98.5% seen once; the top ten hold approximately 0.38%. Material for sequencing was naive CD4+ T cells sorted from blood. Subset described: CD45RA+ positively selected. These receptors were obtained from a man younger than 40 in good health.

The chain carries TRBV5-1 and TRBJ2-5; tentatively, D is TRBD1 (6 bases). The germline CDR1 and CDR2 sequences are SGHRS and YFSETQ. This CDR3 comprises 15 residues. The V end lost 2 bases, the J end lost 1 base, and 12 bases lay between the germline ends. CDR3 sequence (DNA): TGCGCCAGCAGCTTAAAAAGGACAGTCCAAGAGACCCAGTACTTC. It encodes CASSLKRTVQETQYF. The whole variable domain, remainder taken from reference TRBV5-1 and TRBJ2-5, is KAGVTQTPRYLIKTRGQQVTLSCSPISGHRSVSWYQQTPGQGLQFLFEYFSETQRNKGNFPGRFSGRQFSNSRSEMNVSTLELGDSALYLCASSLKRTVQETQYFGPGTRLLVL.

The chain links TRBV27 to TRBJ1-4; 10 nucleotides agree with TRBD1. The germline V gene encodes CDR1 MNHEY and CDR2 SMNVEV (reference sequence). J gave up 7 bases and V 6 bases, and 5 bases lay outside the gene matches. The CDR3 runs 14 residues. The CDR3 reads CASRKTGGGEKLFF. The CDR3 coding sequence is TGTGCCAGCAGGAAGACAGGGGGCGGTGAAAAACTGTTTTTT.

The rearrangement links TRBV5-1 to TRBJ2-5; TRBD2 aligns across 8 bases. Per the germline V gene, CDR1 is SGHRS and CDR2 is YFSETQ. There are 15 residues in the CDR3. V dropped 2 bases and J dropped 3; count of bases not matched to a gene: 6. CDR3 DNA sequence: TGCGCCAGCAGCTTCAGATTCGGGAGGGAAGAGACCCAGTACTTC. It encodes CASSFRFGREETQYF.

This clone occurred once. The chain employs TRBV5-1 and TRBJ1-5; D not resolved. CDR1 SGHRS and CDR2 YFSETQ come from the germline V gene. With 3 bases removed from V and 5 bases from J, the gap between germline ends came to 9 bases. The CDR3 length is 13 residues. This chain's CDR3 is CASSSSIDQPQHF. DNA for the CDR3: TGCGCCAGCAGCTCTTCCATCGATCAGCCCCAGCATTTT.

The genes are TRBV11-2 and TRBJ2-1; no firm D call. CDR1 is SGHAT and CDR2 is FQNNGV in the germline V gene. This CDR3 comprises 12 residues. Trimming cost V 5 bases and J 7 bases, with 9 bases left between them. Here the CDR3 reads CASSTKMNEQFF. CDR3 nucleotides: TGTGCCAGCAGCACAAAAATGAATGAGCAGTTCTTC.

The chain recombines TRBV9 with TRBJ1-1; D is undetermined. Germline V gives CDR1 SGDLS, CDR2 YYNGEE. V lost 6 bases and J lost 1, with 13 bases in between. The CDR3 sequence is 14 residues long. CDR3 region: CASNTRDGNTEAFF. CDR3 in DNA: TGTGCCAGCAACACCAGAGACGGGAACACTGAAGCTTTCTTT.